A selection of T cell receptor beta chains follows, all from one sample in a study. TCRdb ran MiXCR on the RT-PCR reads and lists one entry per CDR3 protein. This table has about 700,000 distinct CDR3 sequences, approximately 15% appearing once. The sample was memory CD4+ T cells from blood. These receptors were taken from a female donor in good health, serving as a healthy control. CDR3s include the opening cysteine and the closing phenylalanine or tryptophan. A D gene is named only where the DNA matches it firmly. Part of the rows lack a size; the others show once, few, many or a class for expanded clones.

CDR3: CSATSGRANEQYF
DNA: TGCAGTGCTACTAGCGGGAGGGCCAACGAGCAGTACTTC
D: TRBD2
size: few
J: TRBJ2-7
length: 13
V: TRBV20-1

CDR3: CASSTQGARTGELFF
DNA: TGCGCCAGCAGCACCCAGGGGGCGCGGACCGGGGAGCTGTTTTTT
D: TRBD1
size: NA
J: TRBJ2-2
length: 15
V: TRBV4-1

CDR3: CASSLGSSGRGKFF
DNA: TGCGCCAGCAGCTTGGGGTCTAGCGGGAGAGGGAAGTTCTTC
D: TRBD2
size: many
J: TRBJ2-1
length: 14
V: TRBV5-1

CDR3: CATSDGGQGGNEQFF
DNA: TGTGCCACCAGTGACGGGGGACAGGGTGGAAATGAGCAGTTCTTC
D: TRBD1
size: few
J: TRBJ2-1
length: 15
V: TRBV24-1

CDR3: CSARDGGISNQPQHF
DNA: TGCAGTGCTAGAGATGGGGGCATTAGCAATCAGCCCCAGCATTTT
D: NA
size: many
J: TRBJ1-5
length: 15
V: TRBV20-1

CDR3: CASSQDKFRGGTDTQYF
DNA: TGCGCCAGCAGCCAAGATAAGTTTAGGGGGGGCACAGATACGCAGTATTTT
D: NA
size: few
J: TRBJ2-3
length: 17
V: TRBV4-3

CDR3: CASSQDPRQGEQFF
DNA: TGTGCCAGCAGCCAAGATCCGAGGCAGGGTGAGCAGTTCTTC
D: NA
size: few
J: TRBJ2-1
length: 14
V: TRBV3-1

CDR3: CASSAGQFPGETQYF
DNA: TGTGCCAGCAGCGCGGGGCAGTTCCCCGGGGAGACCCAGTACTTC
D: NA
size: NA
J: TRBJ2-5
length: 15
V: TRBV6-1

CDR3: CASRTGPPTGELFF
DNA: TGTGCCAGCCGGACCGGGCCTCCCACCGGGGAGCTGTTTTTT
D: NA
size: many
J: TRBJ2-2
length: 14
V: TRBV12-3/TRBV12-4

CDR3: CASSFQGIGELFF
DNA: TGCGCCAGCAGCTTTCAGGGTATAGGGGAGCTGTTTTTT
D: NA
size: NA
J: TRBJ2-2
length: 13
V: TRBV5-1

CDR3: CASSSSGRIRADTQYF
DNA: TGTGCCAGCAGTTCTAGCGGGAGAATAAGGGCAGATACGCAGTATTTT
D: TRBD2
size: NA
J: TRBJ2-3
length: 16
V: TRBV12-3/TRBV12-4

CDR3: CASSDGRGRAGTYEQYF
DNA: TGTGCCAGCAGCGATGGGAGAGGGCGGGCTGGTACCTACGAGCAGTACTTC
D: NA
size: NA
J: TRBJ2-7
length: 17
V: TRBV9

CDR3: CASSLARGTQYF
DNA: TGTGCCAGCAGTTTAGCACGGGGGACCCAGTACTTC
D: NA
size: many
J: TRBJ2-5
length: 12
V: TRBV12-3/TRBV12-4

CDR3: CASSLVHEQFF
DNA: TGTGCCAGCAGTTTAGTTCATGAGCAGTTCTTC
D: NA
size: NA
J: TRBJ2-1
length: 11
V: TRBV12-3/TRBV12-4

CDR3: CASSSGQGAYNEQFF
DNA: TGTGCCAGCAGCTCGGGACAGGGAGCCTACAATGAGCAGTTCTTC
D: TRBD1
size: many
J: TRBJ2-1
length: 15
V: TRBV7-2

CDR3: CASSFTQVQETQYF
DNA: TGTGCCAGCAGCTTTACACAAGTCCAAGAGACCCAGTACTTC
D: NA
size: NA
J: TRBJ2-5
length: 14
V: TRBV11-1

CDR3: CASRWGQPGETQYF
DNA: TGCGCCAGCAGGTGGGGACAGCCAGGAGAGACCCAGTACTTC
D: TRBD1
size: NA
J: TRBJ2-5
length: 14
V: TRBV5-1

CDR3: CAISDQGNTGELFF
DNA: TGTGCCATCAGTGACCAGGGGAACACCGGGGAGCTGTTTTTT
D: NA
size: many
J: TRBJ2-2
length: 14
V: TRBV10-3

CDR3: CASSRIETGSTEAFF
DNA: TGTGCCAGCAGCCGAATCGAAACAGGGAGCACTGAAGCTTTCTTT
D: NA
size: few
J: TRBJ1-1
length: 15
V: TRBV7-9

CDR3: CASSQAGAPGETQYF
DNA: TGCGCCAGCAGCCAAGCGGGGGCCCCAGGGGAGACCCAGTACTTC
D: NA
size: many
J: TRBJ2-5
length: 15
V: TRBV4-3

CDR3: CASSRTGQGNQPQHF
DNA: TGTGCCAGCAGTAGGACAGGACAAGGCAATCAGCCCCAGCATTTT
D: TRBD1
size: many
J: TRBJ1-5
length: 15
V: TRBV12-3/TRBV12-4

CDR3: CSALRGGTGNIIYF
DNA: TGCAGTGCCCTACGTGGGGGCACTGGAAACATCATATATTTT
D: NA
size: once
J: TRBJ1-3
length: 14
V: TRBV20-1

CDR3: CASSPFGEEQYF
DNA: TGTGCCAGCTCACCTTTCGGGGAAGAGCAGTACTTC
D: NA
size: few
J: TRBJ2-7
length: 12
V: TRBV18